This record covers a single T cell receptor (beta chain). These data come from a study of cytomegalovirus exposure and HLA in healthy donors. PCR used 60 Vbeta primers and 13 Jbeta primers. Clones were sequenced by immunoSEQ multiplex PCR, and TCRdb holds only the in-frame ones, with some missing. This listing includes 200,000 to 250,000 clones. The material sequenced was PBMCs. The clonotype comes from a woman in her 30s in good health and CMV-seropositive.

The CDR3 loop is CASSQTGLRERDTQYF. DNA of the CDR3: TGCGCCAGCAGCCAAACGGGACTCCGTGAGAGAGATACGCAGTATTTT. J is TRBJ2-3 and V is TRBV5-1; the D gene is possibly TRBD2 (6 bases). The V gene lost 4 bases and the J gene lost 5 bases, with 20 bases spanning the gap. There are 16 residues in the CDR3. The germline V gene encodes CDR1 SGHRS and CDR2 YFSETQ.